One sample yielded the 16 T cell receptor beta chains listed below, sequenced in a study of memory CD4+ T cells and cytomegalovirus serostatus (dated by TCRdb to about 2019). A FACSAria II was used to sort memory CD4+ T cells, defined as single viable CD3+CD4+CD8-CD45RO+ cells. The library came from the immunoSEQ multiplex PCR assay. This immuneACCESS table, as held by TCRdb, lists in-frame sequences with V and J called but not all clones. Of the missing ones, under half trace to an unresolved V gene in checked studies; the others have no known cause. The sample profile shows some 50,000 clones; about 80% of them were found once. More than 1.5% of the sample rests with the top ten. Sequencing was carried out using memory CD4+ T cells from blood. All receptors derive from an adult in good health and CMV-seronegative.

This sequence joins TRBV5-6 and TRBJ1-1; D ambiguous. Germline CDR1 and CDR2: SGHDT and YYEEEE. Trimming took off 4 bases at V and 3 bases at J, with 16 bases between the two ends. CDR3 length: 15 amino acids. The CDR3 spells CASSEPGQSYTEAFF. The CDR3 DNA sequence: TGTGCCAGCAGCGAACCTGGTCAAAGCTACACTGAAGCTTTCTTT.

The CDR3 DNA sequence: TGTGCCAGCAGCTTAGGTGGGGGGGGCGGCTACGAGCAGTACTTC. It translates to CASSLGGGGGYEQYF. The chain is built from TRBV7-9 and TRBJ2-7; a possible D gene is TRBD2 (7 bases). CDR1 is SEHNR and CDR2 is FQNEAQ in the germline V gene (reference sequence). The V end lost 1 base, the J end lost 3 bases, and 13 bases lay between the germline ends. The CDR3 has 15 residues.

The CDR3 loop is CASSVVDSSGYTF. The CDR3 nucleotides are TGTGCCAGCAGCGTAGTGGACTCTTCGGGCTACACCTTC. The J gene is TRBJ1-2, the V gene TRBV9; D is unclear. CDR1 is SGDLS and CDR2 is YYNGEE in the germline V gene. Trimming took 0 bases from V and 8 from J, leaving 11 bases between them. The CDR3 consists of 13 residues.

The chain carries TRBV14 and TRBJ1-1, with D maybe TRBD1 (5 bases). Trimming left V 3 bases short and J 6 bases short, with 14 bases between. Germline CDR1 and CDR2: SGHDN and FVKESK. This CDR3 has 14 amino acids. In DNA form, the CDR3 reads TGTGCCAGCAGCCATACCACGGGGGTCGCTGAAGCTTTCTTT. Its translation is CASSHTTGVAEAFF.

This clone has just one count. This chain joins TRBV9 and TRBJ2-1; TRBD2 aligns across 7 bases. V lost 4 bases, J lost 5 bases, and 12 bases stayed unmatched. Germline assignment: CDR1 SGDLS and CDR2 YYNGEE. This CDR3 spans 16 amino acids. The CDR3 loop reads CASSPDPRGVNNEQFF. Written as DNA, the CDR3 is TGTGCCAGCAGCCCAGACCCCCGGGGGGTCAACAATGAGCAGTTCTTC.

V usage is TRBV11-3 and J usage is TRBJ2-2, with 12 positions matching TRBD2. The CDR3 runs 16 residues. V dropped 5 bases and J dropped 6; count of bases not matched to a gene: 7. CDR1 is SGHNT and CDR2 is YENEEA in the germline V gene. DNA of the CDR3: TGTGCCAGCAGCGTTTCGGGACTAGCGGGTCCCGGGGAGCTGTTTTTT. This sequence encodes CASSVSGLAGPGELFF.

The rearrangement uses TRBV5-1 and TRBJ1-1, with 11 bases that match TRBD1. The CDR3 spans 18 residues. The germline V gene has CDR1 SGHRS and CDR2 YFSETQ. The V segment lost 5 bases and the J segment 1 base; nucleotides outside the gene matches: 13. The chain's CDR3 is CASSTGTGGSRGNTEAFF. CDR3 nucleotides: TGCGCCAGCAGTACCGGGACAGGGGGTTCCAGAGGGAACACTGAAGCTTTCTTT.

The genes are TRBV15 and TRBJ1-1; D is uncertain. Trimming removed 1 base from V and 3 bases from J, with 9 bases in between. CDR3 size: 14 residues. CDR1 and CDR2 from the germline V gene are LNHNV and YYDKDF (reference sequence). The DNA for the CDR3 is TGTGCCACCAGCAGAGGCGACGGAGACACTGAAGCTTTCTTT. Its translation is CATSRGDGDTEAFF.

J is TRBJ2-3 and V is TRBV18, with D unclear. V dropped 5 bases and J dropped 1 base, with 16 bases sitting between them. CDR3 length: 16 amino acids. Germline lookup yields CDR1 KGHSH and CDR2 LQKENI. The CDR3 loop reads CASSAALQTRTDTQYF. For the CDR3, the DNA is TGTGCCAGCTCAGCAGCTCTACAAACACGCACAGATACGCAGTATTTT.

Here the CDR3 reads CASSEDTSGTVRETQYF. CDR3 DNA sequence: TGTGCCAGCAGTGAAGACACTAGCGGGACGGTCAGGGAGACCCAGTACTTC. This rearrangement joins TRBV25-1 to TRBJ2-5, with TRBD2 matching 10 bases. This CDR3 has 17 residues. V lost 2 bases and J lost 5; bases outside the gene matches: 11. Looked up from germline, CDR1 is MGHDK and CDR2 is SYGVNS.

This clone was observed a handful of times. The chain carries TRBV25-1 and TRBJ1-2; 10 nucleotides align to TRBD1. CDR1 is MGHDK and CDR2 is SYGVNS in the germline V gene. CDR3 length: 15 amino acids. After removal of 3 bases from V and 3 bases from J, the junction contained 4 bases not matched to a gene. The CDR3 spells CASSDRDRGDYGYTF. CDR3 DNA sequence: TGTGCCAGCAGTGACAGGGACAGGGGAGACTATGGCTACACCTTC.

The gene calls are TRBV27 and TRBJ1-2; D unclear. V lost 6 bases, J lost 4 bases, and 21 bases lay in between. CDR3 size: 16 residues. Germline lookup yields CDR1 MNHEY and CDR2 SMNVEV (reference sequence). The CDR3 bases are TGTGCCAGCAGCCGCCCCCGAGGCAGCCCGCCCTATGGCTACACCTTC. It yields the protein CASSRPRGSPPYGYTF.

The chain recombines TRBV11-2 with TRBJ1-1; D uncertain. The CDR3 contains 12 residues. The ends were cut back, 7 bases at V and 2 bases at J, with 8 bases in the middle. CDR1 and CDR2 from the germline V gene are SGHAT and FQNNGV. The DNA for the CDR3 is TGTGCCAGCACCCTCCTTAACACTGAAGCTTTCTTT. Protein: CASTLLNTEAFF.

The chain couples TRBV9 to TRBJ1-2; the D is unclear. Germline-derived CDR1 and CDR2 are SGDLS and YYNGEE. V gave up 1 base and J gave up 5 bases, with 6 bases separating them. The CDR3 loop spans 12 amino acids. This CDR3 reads CASSVTGYGYTF. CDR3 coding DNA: TGTGCCAGCAGCGTAACGGGGTATGGCTACACCTTC.

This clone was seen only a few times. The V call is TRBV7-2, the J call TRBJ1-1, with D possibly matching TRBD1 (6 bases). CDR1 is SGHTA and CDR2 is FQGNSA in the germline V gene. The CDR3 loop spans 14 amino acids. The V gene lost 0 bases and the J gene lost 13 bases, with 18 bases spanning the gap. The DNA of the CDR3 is TGTGCCAGCAGCTTAGCCCGGGACATGGGTCGTGGTTTCTTT. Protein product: CASSLARDMGRGFF. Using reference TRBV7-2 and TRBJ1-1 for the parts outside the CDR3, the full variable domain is GAGVSQSPSNKVTEKGKDVELRCDPISGHTALYWYRQSLGQGLEFLIYFQGNSAPDKSGLPSDRFSAERTGGSVSTLTIQRTQQEDSAVYLCASSLARDMGRGFFGQGTRLTVV.

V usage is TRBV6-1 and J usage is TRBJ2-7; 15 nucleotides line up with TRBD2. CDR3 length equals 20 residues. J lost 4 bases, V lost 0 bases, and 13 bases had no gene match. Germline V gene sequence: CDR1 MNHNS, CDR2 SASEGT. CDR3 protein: CASSEASAGLAGGASYEQYF. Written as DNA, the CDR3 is TGTGCCAGCAGTGAAGCTTCGGCGGGACTAGCGGGAGGCGCCTCTTACGAGCAGTACTTC.